The 22 T cell receptor beta chains below come from one sample, sequenced in a study of T cell responses to AZD1222 COVID-19 vaccine. Using immunoSEQ multiplex PCR, the repertoire was profiled, and TCRdb retains in-frame clones only, with some absent. The sample yields about 140,000 clones, about 86% seen once. The sample consisted of peripheral blood, taken 28 days after the second AZD1222 dose. These receptors came from an adult who received the AZD1222 COVID-19 vaccine.

In DNA form, the CDR3 reads TGTGCCAGCAGTGCGACAGGGGATAGCAATCAGCCCCAGCATTTT. Encoded protein: CASSATGDSNQPQHF. The chain joins TRBV28 to TRBJ1-5; 8 bases match TRBD1. Germline assignment: CDR1 MDHEN and CDR2 SYDVKM. This CDR3 has 15 amino acids. V was pared by 5 bases and J by 0 bases, with 3 bases of the junction left unmatched. Full variable domain (outside the CDR3, taken from reference TRBV28 and TRBJ1-5): DVKVTQSSRYLVKRTGEKVFLECVQDMDHENMFWYRQDPGLGLRLIYFSYDVKMKEKGDIPEGYSVSREKKERFSLILESASTNQTSMYLCASSATGDSNQPQHFGDGTRLSIL.

The V call is TRBV30, the J call TRBJ1-2; TRBD1 agrees at 7 bases. The germline gives CDR1 GTSNPN, CDR2 SVGIG (reference sequence). The CDR3 sequence is 10 residues long. For the CDR3, the DNA is TGTGCATCCGACAGGGCTGGCTACACCTTC. Amino acid sequence: CASDRAGYTF.

As regards this clone: The likely explanation is a read error, given a far larger clone one base away. Additional DNA sequences in this sample encode the identical CDR3. The chain employs TRBV2 and TRBJ1-3; no definite D call. The germline V gene encodes CDR1 SNHLY and CDR2 FYNNEI. The CDR3 covers 11 residues. V gave up 4 bases and J gave up 3 bases, with 1 base separating them. Here the CDR3 DNA reads TGTGCCAGCAGTGTTGGAAACACCATATATTTT. As protein: CASSVGNTIYF.

V gene TRBV5-4 combines with J gene TRBJ2-1; 7 bases match TRBD2. The CDR3 loop spans 15 amino acids. Trimming removed 0 bases from V and 2 bases from J; junction bases left unmatched: 2. CDR1 and CDR2 (germline): SGHNT, YYREEE (reference sequence). CDR3 region: CASSLVAGAYNEQFF. CDR3 coding DNA: TGTGCCAGCAGCTTGGTTGCGGGGGCCTACAATGAGCAGTTCTTC. Looking up the rest from reference TRBV5-4 and TRBJ2-1 gives the full variable domain: ETGVTQSPTHLIKTRGQQVTLRCSSQSGHNTVSWYQQALGQGPQFIFQYYREEENGRGNFPPRFSGLQFPNYSSELNVNALELDDSALYLCASSLVAGAYNEQFFGPGTRLTVL.

The chain employs TRBV10-1 and TRBJ2-1; 10 positions match TRBD2. CDR1 and CDR2 from the germline V gene are WNHNN and SYGVQD (reference sequence). Trimming took 6 bases from V and 7 from J; bases not matched to a gene: 6. The CDR3 spans 14 residues. CDR3 in amino acids: CASSPGTSDNEQFF. The DNA for the CDR3 is TGCGCCAGCAGCCCCGGGACTAGCGATAATGAGCAGTTCTTC.

The V gene is TRBV5-4, the J gene TRBJ2-4; TRBD2 might be the D (6 bases). This CDR3 is 17 amino acids long. The ends were cut back, 4 bases at V and 6 bases at J, with 23 bases in the middle. The V gene's germline CDR1 is SGHNT and CDR2 YYREEE (reference sequence). In DNA form, the CDR3 reads TGTGCCAGCAGCCGAGGAGGGCAGGGATATACAAGAAACATTCAGTACTTC. This encodes CASSRGGQGYTRNIQYF.

J is TRBJ1-3 and V is TRBV7-9; no clear D. The CDR3 is 14 amino acids. The germline V and J ends were trimmed by 4 bases and 0 bases, with 7 bases remaining between them. Germline V gene sequence: CDR1 SEHNR, CDR2 FQNEAQ (reference sequence). The CDR3 loop is CASSSGLSGNTIYF. Written as DNA, the CDR3 is TGTGCCAGCAGCTCCGGTCTCTCTGGAAACACCATATATTTT.

The V and J genes are TRBV19 and TRBJ2-7; D may be TRBD1 (6 bases). Trimming removed 8 bases at V and 0 bases at J, with 14 bases between. There are 14 residues in the CDR3. Germline lookup yields CDR1 LNHDA and CDR2 SQIVND (reference sequence). The CDR3 DNA reads as TGTGCCAGTTCCCAGGGGTCAAGCTCCTACGAGCAGTACTTC. The encoded protein is CASSQGSSSYEQYF. The whole variable domain, filled in from reference TRBV19 and TRBJ2-7, reads DGGITQSPKYLFRKEGQNVTLSCEQNLNHDAMYWYRQDPGQGLRLIYYSQIVNDFQKGDIAEGYSVSREKKESFPLTVTSAQKNPTAFYLCASSQGSSSYEQYFGPGTRLTVT.

The CDR3 DNA sequence: TGTGCCAGCAGTTTTTCCGTATCCGGGGGACAGCCCCAGCATTTT. It yields the protein CASSFSVSGGQPQHF. The rearrangement links TRBV27 to TRBJ1-5, with D perhaps TRBD1 (5 bases). Germline-derived CDR1 and CDR2 are MNHEY and SMNVEV (reference sequence). V shed 3 bases and J shed 7 bases, with 16 bases lying between them. This CDR3 has 15 residues.

In this sample, this clone turned up once. This chain joins TRBV28 and TRBJ1-2; D unresolved. There are 14 residues in the CDR3. CDR1 is MDHEN and CDR2 is SYDVKM in the germline V gene. V dropped 4 bases and J dropped 2 bases, with 11 bases sitting between them. The CDR3 here is CASSSHQANYGYTF. For the CDR3, the DNA is TGTGCCAGCAGTTCCCATCAGGCAAACTATGGCTACACCTTC.

The chain has TRBV11-2 and TRBJ2-3, with D possibly TRBD2 on 5 matching bases. The ends were cut back, 3 bases at V and 4 bases at J, with 5 bases in the middle. The CDR3 has 12 amino acids. Germline loops: CDR1 SGHAT, CDR2 FQNNGV. The CDR3 is CASSFGADTQYF. CDR3 DNA sequence: TGTGCCAGCAGCTTCGGGGCAGATACGCAGTATTTT.

The chain links TRBV6-2 or TRBV6-3 to TRBJ2-5; the D is unclear. CDR3 length: 14 amino acids. Germline CDR1 reads MNHEY; CDR2 reads SVGEGT. V lost 1 base to trimming and J lost 1 base, with 7 bases between them. The CDR3 DNA reads TGTGCCAGCAGTTACTTGCTCCCCCAAGAGACCCAGTACTTC. This translates into CASSYLLPQETQYF.

This clone was picked up a small number of times. The chain has TRBV27 and TRBJ2-7, with TRBD1 identical over 7 bases. Looked up from germline, CDR1 is MNHEY and CDR2 is SMNVEV (reference sequence). The V segment lost 6 bases and the J segment 0 bases; nucleotides outside the gene matches: 2. The CDR3 is 13 residues long. The CDR3 is CASRGQRSYEQYF. For the CDR3, the DNA is TGTGCCAGCAGGGGACAGCGCTCCTACGAGCAGTACTTC.

The V gene is TRBV6-4, the J gene TRBJ2-3, with 13 positions matching TRBD2. The V and J ends lost 3 bases and 0 bases, in that order; junction bases with no gene match: 9. The CDR3 sequence is 19 residues long. Germline V gene data show CDR1 as MRHNA and CDR2 as SNTAGT. CDR3 nucleotide sequence: TGTGCCAGCAGTGAAGAGGGTGAGGGACTAGCGGGGAGCACAGATACGCAGTATTTT. As protein: CASSEEGEGLAGSTDTQYF.

As for this clone: The junction departs from the called germline gene at one end, perhaps through a read error. The genes are TRBV7-7 and TRBJ2-1, with 11 bases aligning to TRBD2. CDR3 length: 15 residues. Germline CDR1 is SSHAT and CDR2 is FNYEAQ (reference sequence). This chain's CDR3 is CASSLTSGSMNEQFF. CDR3 bases: TGTGCTAGCAGCTTAACTAGCGGGAGTATGAATGAGCAGTTCTTC.

V and J are TRBV10-1 and TRBJ2-5; tentative D call: TRBD1 (6 bases). With 2 bases removed from V and 5 bases from J, the gap between germline ends came to 12 bases. This CDR3 is built from 14 residues. Germline V CDR1 and CDR2: WNHNN, SYGVQD (reference sequence). CDR3 nucleotides: TGCGCCAGCAGTGAGGCAGGGGAAGAGGAGACCCAGTACTTC. Residues: CASSEAGEEETQYF.

The chain joins TRBV4-1 to TRBJ1-2; no clear D. CDR1 is MGHRA and CDR2 is YSYEKL in the germline V gene. The CDR3 contains 14 residues. V was clipped by 0 bases and J by 3 bases, with 8 bases between them. CDR3 nucleotide sequence: TGCGCCAGCAGCCAAGAGAGGGATTACTATGGCTACACCTTC. Encoded protein: CASSQERDYYGYTF.

This rearrangement joins TRBV11-2 to TRBJ2-7, with 7 bases matching TRBD2. The ends lost 5 bases at V and 0 bases at J; junction bases unmatched: 4. Germline loops: CDR1 SGHAT, CDR2 FQNNGV. The CDR3 has 14 amino acids. The CDR3 sequence: CASSPSGSSYEQYF. The DNA for the CDR3 is TGTGCCAGCAGCCCTAGCGGTAGCTCCTACGAGCAGTACTTC.

The J gene is TRBJ1-5, the V gene TRBV15; D is perhaps TRBD1 (5 bases). The ends were cut back, 7 bases at V and 4 bases at J, with 14 bases in the middle. The CDR3 spans 14 residues. Germline lookup yields CDR1 LNHNV and CDR2 YYDKDF (reference sequence). The CDR3 DNA sequence: TGTGCCACCACCCCTGGGACGTTTAATCAGCCCCAGCATTTT. Encoded protein: CATTPGTFNQPQHF.

The chain employs TRBV18 and TRBJ1-3; TRBD1 might be the D (5 bases). CDR3 size: 16 residues. Germline V gene sequence: CDR1 KGHSH, CDR2 LQKENI. V dropped 0 bases and J dropped 4 bases, with 13 bases sitting between them. In nucleotides, the CDR3 is TGTGCCAGCTCACCACCCCAGGGACTACGGGGAAACACCATATATTTT. Translating gives CASSPPQGLRGNTIYF.

This chain uses TRBV5-4 with TRBJ1-3; 9 bases are shared with TRBD1. The germline gives CDR1 SGHNT, CDR2 YYREEE (reference sequence). There are 17 residues in the CDR3. Losses at the gene ends were 4 bases for V and 0 bases for J; bases not matched to a gene: 8. The CDR3 is CASSPWTGEASGNTIYF. The DNA for the CDR3 is TGTGCCAGCAGCCCCTGGACAGGGGAAGCCTCTGGAAACACCATATATTTT.

J is TRBJ1-6 and V is TRBV6-5; D remains unclear. CDR1 and CDR2 from the germline V gene are MNHEY and SVGAGI. The CDR3 has 15 amino acids. The V and J ends lost 6 bases and 7 bases respectively, with 16 bases between them. CDR3 in DNA: TGTGCCAGCAGAACCGGTGGCGGCTCAAATTCACCCCTCCACTTT. This sequence encodes CASRTGGGSNSPLHF.